This entry lists 14 T cell receptor beta chains sequenced from one sample in a study of CD8+CD57+ T cells in acquired aplastic anemia. Selection for sequencing was limited to patients who had shown CD8+CD57+ cell expansion by flow cytometry. CDR3 and TCR beta VDJ profiling relied on a genomic DNA template. TCRdb fed the reads into MiXCR, producing one record per CDR3 protein. The top ten clones hold 1.1% of a sample with some 170,000 distinct CDR3 sequences, about 45% of them seen once. The sample consisted of sorted CD4+, CD8+, or CD8+CD57+ T cells (not recorded which) from PBMCs. Receptors originate from a human donor with aplastic anemia.

This clonotype was detected many times. V usage is TRBV5-4 and J usage is TRBJ2-1; D remains unclear. The CDR3 is 12 amino acids. V lost 0 bases and J 7 bases, leaving 5 bases between the germline ends. Germline-derived CDR1 and CDR2 are SGHNT and YYREEE (reference sequence). CDR3 loop: CASSLAGNEQFF. In DNA, the CDR3 is TGTGCCAGCAGCTTGGCTGGGAATGAGCAGTTCTTC.

This clonotype was seen repeatedly, ten times or more. This sequence joins TRBV7-2 and TRBJ2-1, with TRBD1 matching over 9 bases. With V trimmed by 5 bases and J by 13 bases, 15 bases remained unmatched. From germline, CDR1 is SGHTA and CDR2 FQGNSA. The CDR3 runs 15 residues. CDR3 coding DNA: TGTGCCAGCAGCCTGAGTGGGGACAGGGCCATGAATCAGTTCTTC. Its protein product is CASSLSGDRAMNQFF. The full variable domain, its missing parts supplied by reference TRBV7-2 and TRBJ2-1, is GAGVSQSPSNKVTEKGKDVELRCDPISGHTALYWYRQSLGQGLEFLIYFQGNSAPDKSGLPSDRFSAERTGGSVSTLTIQRTQQEDSAVYLCASSLSGDRAMNQFFGPGTRLTVL.

Ten or more counts support this clonotype. The chain employs TRBV5-1 and TRBJ1-2; maybe TRBD1 (6 bases). The CDR3 is 15 residues long. Per the germline V gene, CDR1 is SGHRS and CDR2 is YFSETQ. The V gene lost 4 bases and the J gene lost 1 base, with 14 bases spanning the gap. The CDR3 nucleotides are TGCGCCAGCAGCGTCGACAGGTTAGGTAACTATGGCTACACCTTC. Its protein is CASSVDRLGNYGYTF.

This clonotype appeared many times. The J gene is TRBJ2-4, the V gene TRBV20-1, with unresolved D. V was cut by 6 bases and J by 1 base, with 13 bases left in between. The CDR3 has 14 amino acids. Germline assignment: CDR1 DFQATT and CDR2 SNEGSKA (reference sequence). DNA of the CDR3: TGCAGTGCCTTTCGTGGGGTGGCCAAAAACATTCAGTACTTC. Its translation is CSAFRGVAKNIQYF.

Comments on this clonotype: This likely comes from a read error, as the CDR3 has no conserved phenylalanine or tryptophan at its end. The J gene is TRBJ2-2, the V gene TRBV3-1; the D gene is possibly TRBD1 (5 bases). The CDR3 is 15 amino acids. The V gene's germline CDR1 is LGHDT and CDR2 YNNKEL (reference sequence). Trimming stripped 3 bases from V and 7 bases from J, with 15 bases between. CDR3 amino acids: CASSHPVDTGGELFS. The DNA for the CDR3 is TGTGCCAGCAGCCATCCCGTGGACACGGGCGGGGAGCTGTTTTCT.

CDR3 in amino acids: CSVGQGGKQYF. The CDR3 DNA is TGCAGCGTCGGTCAGGGGGGGAAGCAGTACTTC. The gene calls are TRBV29-1 and TRBJ2-7; D is tentatively TRBD1 or TRBD2 (7 bases each). The V end was cut by 6 bases, the J end by 8 bases, with 14 bases between. This CDR3 is 11 amino acids long. Looked up from germline, CDR1 is SQVTM and CDR2 is ANQGSEA.

Ten or more counts support this clonotype. CDR3 region: CASSERSGGLTGELFF. The CDR3 nucleotides are TGTGCCAGCAGTGAACGAAGCGGGGGCCTGACCGGGGAGCTGTTTTTT. The chain combines TRBV2 with TRBJ2-2, with TRBD2 matching over 8 bases. V lost 2 bases, J lost 5 bases, and 7 bases stayed unmatched. The CDR3 extends over 16 amino acids. Germline-derived CDR1 and CDR2 are SNHLY and FYNNEI. Combining the CDR3 with reference TRBV2 and TRBJ2-2 gives the whole variable domain EPEVTQTPSHQVTQMGQEVILRCVPISNHLYFYWYRQILGQKVEFLVSFYNNEISEKSEIFDDQFSVERPDGSNFTLKIRSTKLEDSAMYFCASSERSGGLTGELFFGEGSRLTVL.

The table lists this clonotype with many counts. The chain recombines TRBV4-3 with TRBJ1-1, with 9 bases identical to TRBD1. Germline V gene data show CDR1 as LGHNA and CDR2 as YSLEER. The CDR3 sequence is 16 residues long. J gave up 6 bases and V 4 bases, and 12 bases lay outside the gene matches. The CDR3 is CASSPGTGRRGAEAFF. The CDR3 bases are TGCGCCAGCAGCCCAGGGACAGGGCGTAGGGGAGCTGAAGCTTTCTTT.

This clonotype was seen a few times. This clone may be a read error of a much larger clone one base away. The chain is built from TRBV7-9 and TRBJ2-6, with D hard to call. CDR1 is SEHNR and CDR2 is FQNEAQ in the germline V gene (reference sequence). V was cut by 4 bases and J by 0 bases, with 1 base left in between. The CDR3 extends over 13 amino acids. CDR3: CASSYSGANVLTF. The CDR3 DNA sequence: TGTGCCAGCAGCTACTCTGGGGCCAACGTCCTGACTTTC.

This clonotype occurred many times. V and J are TRBV20-1 and TRBJ2-3, with D possibly matching TRBD2 (6 bases). Germline V CDR1 and CDR2: DFQATT, SNEGSKA (reference sequence). This CDR3 spans 12 amino acids. The V end was cut by 5 bases, the J end by 5 bases, with 11 bases between. The CDR3 sequence is CSALRRGDTQYF. As DNA, the CDR3 is TGCAGTGCTCTCCGGCGGGGAGATACGCAGTATTTT.

The chain is built from TRBV29-1 and TRBJ2-7, with 7 bases aligning to TRBD1. Per germline, CDR1 SQVTM and CDR2 ANQGSEA. The CDR3 consists of 13 residues. The trim removed 4 bases at V and 6 bases at J, leaving 9 bases unmatched. CDR3 sequence: CSVVRGSRGEQYF. The CDR3, as DNA: TGCAGCGTTGTCAGGGGGTCCCGCGGCGAGCAGTACTTC.

The V gene is TRBV9, the J gene TRBJ2-2; the D gene is possibly TRBD1 (6 bases). Germline V gene lookup returns CDR1 SGDLS and CDR2 YYNGEE. V lost 3 bases to trimming and J lost 0 bases, with 15 bases between them. This CDR3 has 17 amino acids. The DNA for the CDR3 is TGTGCCAGCAGCGACCTCCGGGGACATCCGAACACCGGGGAGCTGTTTTTT. Translation gives CASSDLRGHPNTGELFF.

The chain has TRBV5-1 and TRBJ2-7, with TRBD1 identical over 8 bases. The ends lost 4 bases at V and 6 bases at J; junction bases unmatched: 3. The germline V gene encodes CDR1 SGHRS and CDR2 YFSETQ. CDR3 length equals 12 residues. CDR3 in DNA: TGCGCCAGCAGCGGCGACAGGGGCGAGCAGTACTTC. This gives the protein CASSGDRGEQYF.

The chain recombines TRBV24-1 with TRBJ2-7, with 12 bases matching TRBD2. Germline lookup yields CDR1 KGHDR and CDR2 SFDVKD. This CDR3 is 13 amino acids long. Trimming at V came to 9 bases and at J to 4 bases, leaving 3 bases not matched to a gene. CDR3 nucleotide sequence: TGTGCCACCGCGACTAGCGGGAGTTACGAGCAGTACTTC. It specifies CATATSGSYEQYF.